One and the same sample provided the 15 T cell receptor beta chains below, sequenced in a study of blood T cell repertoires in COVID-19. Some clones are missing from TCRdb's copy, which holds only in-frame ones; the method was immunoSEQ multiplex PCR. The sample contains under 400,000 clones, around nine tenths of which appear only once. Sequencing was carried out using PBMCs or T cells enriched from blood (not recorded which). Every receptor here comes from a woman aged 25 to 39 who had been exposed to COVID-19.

The CDR3 DNA reads TGTGCCAGCAGCGCATCCGGGGGGGCTGAAGCTTTCTTT. It yields the protein CASSASGGAEAFF. The chain carries TRBV9 and TRBJ1-1, with D possibly TRBD1 on 5 matching bases. V was pared by 3 bases and J by 6 bases, with 12 bases between. CDR3 length: 13 residues. Germline CDR1 SGDLS, CDR2 YYNGEE.

CDR3 residues: CASRGGAPNYGYTF. CDR3 nucleotide sequence: TGTGCCAGTAGGGGGGGGGCCCCTAACTATGGCTACACCTTC. This chain joins TRBV6-5 and TRBJ1-2; D is possibly TRBD1 (6 bases). The length of the CDR3 is 14 residues. CDR1 and CDR2 (germline): MNHEY, SVGAGI. The V end was cut by 9 bases, the J end by 0 bases, with 14 bases between.

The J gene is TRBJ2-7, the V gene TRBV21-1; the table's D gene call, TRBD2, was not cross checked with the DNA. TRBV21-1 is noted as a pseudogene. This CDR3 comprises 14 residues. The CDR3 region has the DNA TGTGCCAGCAGCGGGCTAGCGGGAGGCCACGAGCAGTACTTC. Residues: CASSGLAGGHEQYF.

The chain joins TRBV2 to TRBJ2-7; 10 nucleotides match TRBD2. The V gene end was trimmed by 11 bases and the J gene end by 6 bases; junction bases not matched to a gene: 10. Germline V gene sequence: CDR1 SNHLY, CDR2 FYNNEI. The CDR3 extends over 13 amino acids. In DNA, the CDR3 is TGTGCCCACAGGGGAGCGGGAGGGCGCGAGCAGTACTTC. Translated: CAHRGAGGREQYF.

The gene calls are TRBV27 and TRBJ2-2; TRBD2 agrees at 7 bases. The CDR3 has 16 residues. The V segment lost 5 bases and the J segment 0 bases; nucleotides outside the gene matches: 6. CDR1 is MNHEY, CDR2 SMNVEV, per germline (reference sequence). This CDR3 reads CASSPRTRANTGELFF. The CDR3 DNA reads TGTGCCAGCAGTCCCAGGACTAGGGCGAACACCGGGGAGCTGTTTTTT.

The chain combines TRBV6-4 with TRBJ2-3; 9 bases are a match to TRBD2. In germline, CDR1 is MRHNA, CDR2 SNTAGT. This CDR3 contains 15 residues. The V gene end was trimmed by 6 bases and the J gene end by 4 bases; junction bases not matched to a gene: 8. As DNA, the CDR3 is TGTGCCAGCAGAGTAGCGGGGGTCCCCTCAGATACGCAGTATTTT. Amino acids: CASRVAGVPSDTQYF.

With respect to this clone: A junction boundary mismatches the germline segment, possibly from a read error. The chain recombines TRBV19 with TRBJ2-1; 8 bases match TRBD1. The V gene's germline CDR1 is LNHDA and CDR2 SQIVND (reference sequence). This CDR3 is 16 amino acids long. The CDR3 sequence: CASTLTGAISSNEQFF. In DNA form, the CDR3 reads TGTGCCAGTACTTTGACAGGGGCTATCTCCTCCAATGAGCAGTTCTTC.

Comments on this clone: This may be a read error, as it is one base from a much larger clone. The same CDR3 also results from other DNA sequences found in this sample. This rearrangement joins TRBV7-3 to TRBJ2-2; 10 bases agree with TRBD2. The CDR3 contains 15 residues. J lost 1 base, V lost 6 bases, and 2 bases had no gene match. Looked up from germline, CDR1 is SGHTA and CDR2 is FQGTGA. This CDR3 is CASSRTSGNTGELFF. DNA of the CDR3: TGTGCCAGCAGTCGGACTAGCGGGAACACCGGGGAGCTGTTTTTT. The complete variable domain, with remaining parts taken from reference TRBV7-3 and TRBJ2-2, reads GAGVSQTPSNKVTEKGKYVELRCDPISGHTALYWYRQSLGQGPEFLIYFQGTGAADDSGLPNDRFFAVRPEGSVSTLKIQRTERGDSAVYLCASSRTSGNTGELFFGEGSRLTVL.

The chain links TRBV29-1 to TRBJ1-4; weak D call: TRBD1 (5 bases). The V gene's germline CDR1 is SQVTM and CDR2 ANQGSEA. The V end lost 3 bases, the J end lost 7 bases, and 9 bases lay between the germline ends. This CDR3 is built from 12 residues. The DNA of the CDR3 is TGCAGCGTTGAGGCAGGGCCTGAAAAACTGTTTTTT. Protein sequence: CSVEAGPEKLFF.

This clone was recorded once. The CDR3 spells CASSLGQAGTNYGYTF. The CDR3 bases are TGTGCCAGCAGCTTAGGACAGGCCGGGACTAACTATGGCTACACCTTC. The chain is built from TRBV7-3 and TRBJ1-2; 7 nucleotides agree with TRBD1. Germline V gene sequence: CDR1 SGHTA, CDR2 FQGTGA. The length of the CDR3 is 16 residues. The ends lost 2 bases at V and 0 bases at J; junction bases unmatched: 6.

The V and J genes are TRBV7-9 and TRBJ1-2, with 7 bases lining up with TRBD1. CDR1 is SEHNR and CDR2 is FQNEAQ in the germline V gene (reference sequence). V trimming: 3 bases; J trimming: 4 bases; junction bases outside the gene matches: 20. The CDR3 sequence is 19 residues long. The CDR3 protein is CASSFSQGPVGLWGYGYTF. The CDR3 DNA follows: TGTGCCAGCAGCTTCTCACAGGGGCCAGTTGGGCTATGGGGCTATGGCTACACCTTC.

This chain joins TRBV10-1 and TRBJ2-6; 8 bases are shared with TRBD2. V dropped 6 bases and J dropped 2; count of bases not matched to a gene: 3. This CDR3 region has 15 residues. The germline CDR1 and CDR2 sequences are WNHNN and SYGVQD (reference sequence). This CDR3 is CASSPGGAGANVLTF. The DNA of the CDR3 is TGCGCCAGCAGCCCCGGGGGGGCTGGGGCCAACGTCCTGACTTTC.

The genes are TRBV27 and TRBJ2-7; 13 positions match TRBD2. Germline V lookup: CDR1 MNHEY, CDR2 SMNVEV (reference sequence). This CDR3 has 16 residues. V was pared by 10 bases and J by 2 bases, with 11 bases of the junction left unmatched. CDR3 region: CATIGLAGVETYEQYF. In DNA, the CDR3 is TGTGCCACCATAGGACTAGCGGGAGTAGAGACCTACGAGCAGTACTTC.

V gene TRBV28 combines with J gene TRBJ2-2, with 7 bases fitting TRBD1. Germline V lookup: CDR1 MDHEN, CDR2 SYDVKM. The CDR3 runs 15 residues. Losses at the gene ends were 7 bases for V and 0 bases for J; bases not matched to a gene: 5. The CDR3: CASTLTGTNTGELFF. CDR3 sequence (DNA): TGTGCCAGCACCTTGACAGGGACGAACACCGGGGAGCTGTTTTTT.

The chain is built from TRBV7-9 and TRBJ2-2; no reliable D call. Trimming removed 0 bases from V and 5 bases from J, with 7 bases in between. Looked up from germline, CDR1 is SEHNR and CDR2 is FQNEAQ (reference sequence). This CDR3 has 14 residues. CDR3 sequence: CASSLALRTGELFF. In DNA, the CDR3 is TGTGCCAGCAGCTTAGCCCTGCGGACCGGGGAGCTGTTTTTT.